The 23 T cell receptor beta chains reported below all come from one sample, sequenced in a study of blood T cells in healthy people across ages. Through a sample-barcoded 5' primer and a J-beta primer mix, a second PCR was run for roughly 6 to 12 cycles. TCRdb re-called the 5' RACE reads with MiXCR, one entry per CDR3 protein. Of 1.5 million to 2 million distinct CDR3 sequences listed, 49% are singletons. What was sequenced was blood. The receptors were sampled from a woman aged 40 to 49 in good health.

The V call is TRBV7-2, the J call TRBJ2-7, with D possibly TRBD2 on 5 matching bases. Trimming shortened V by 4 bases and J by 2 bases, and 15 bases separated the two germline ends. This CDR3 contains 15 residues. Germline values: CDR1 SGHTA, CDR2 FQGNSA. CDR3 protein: CASSCTSSGAYEQYF. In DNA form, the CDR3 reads TGTGCCAGCAGCTGTACTAGTTCAGGCGCCTACGAGCAGTACTTC.

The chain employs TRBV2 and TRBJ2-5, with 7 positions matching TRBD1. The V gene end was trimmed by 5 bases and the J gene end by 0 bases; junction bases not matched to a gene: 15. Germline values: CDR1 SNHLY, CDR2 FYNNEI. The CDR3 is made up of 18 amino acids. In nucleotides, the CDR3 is TGTGCCAGCAGTACTCGCCAAGCCCCCGGGACAGACCAAGAGACCCAGTACTTC. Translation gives CASSTRQAPGTDQETQYF.

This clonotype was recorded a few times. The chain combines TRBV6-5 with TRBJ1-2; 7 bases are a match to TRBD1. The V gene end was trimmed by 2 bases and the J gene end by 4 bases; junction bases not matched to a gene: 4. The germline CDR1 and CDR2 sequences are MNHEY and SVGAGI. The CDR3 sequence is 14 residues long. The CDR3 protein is CASSYTQGSYGYTF. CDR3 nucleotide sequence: TGTGCCAGCAGTTACACACAGGGGAGCTATGGCTACACCTTC.

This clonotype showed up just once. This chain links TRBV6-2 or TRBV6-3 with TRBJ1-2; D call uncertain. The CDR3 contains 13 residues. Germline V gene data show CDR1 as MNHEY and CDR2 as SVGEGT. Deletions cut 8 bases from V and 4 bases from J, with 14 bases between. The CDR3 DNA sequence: TGTGCCAGCGAGGGTTTAGAGGGCTATGGCTACACCTTC. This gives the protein CASEGLEGYGYTF.

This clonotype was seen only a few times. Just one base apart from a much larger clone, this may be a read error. The CDR3 DNA reads TGTGCCAGCAGTTTACACGTCCAAGAGACCCAGTACTTC. Translated: CASSLHVQETQYF. J is TRBJ2-5 and V is TRBV28; D unclear. This CDR3 has 13 residues. Between the trimmed V and J ends, which lost 2 bases and 1 base, there was a span of 5 bases. Germline V gene sequence: CDR1 MDHEN, CDR2 SYDVKM.

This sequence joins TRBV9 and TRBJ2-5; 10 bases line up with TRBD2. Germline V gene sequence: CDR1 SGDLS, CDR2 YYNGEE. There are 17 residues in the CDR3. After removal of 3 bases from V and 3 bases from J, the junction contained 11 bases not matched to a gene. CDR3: CASSALAGGFGEETQYF. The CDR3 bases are TGTGCCAGCAGCGCATTAGCGGGGGGTTTCGGGGAAGAGACCCAGTACTTC.

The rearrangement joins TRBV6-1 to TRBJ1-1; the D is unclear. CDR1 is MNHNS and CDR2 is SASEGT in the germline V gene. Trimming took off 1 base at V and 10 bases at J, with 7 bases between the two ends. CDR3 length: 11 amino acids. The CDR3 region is CASSEGYLAFF. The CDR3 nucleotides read TGTGCCAGCAGTGAAGGGTACCTAGCTTTCTTT.

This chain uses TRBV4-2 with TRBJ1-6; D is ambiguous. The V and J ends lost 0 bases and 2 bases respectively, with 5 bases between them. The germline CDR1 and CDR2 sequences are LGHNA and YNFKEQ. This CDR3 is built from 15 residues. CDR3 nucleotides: TGTGCCAGCAGCCAAGAACAAGCCTATAATTCACCCCTCCACTTT. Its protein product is CASSQEQAYNSPLHF.

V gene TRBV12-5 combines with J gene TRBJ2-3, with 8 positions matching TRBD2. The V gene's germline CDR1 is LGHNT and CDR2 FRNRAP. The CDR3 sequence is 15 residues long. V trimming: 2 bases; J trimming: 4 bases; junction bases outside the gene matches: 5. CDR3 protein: CASGLYGGAADTQYF. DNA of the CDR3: TGTGCTAGTGGTTTGTACGGGGGGGCAGCAGATACGCAGTATTTT.

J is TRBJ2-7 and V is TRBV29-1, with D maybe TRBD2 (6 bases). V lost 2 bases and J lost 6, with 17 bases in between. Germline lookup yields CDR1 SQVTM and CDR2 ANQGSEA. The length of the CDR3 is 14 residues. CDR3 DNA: TGCAGCGTTGAATCAGGAGCGGGTCTCTGCGAGCAGTACTTC. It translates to CSVESGAGLCEQYF.

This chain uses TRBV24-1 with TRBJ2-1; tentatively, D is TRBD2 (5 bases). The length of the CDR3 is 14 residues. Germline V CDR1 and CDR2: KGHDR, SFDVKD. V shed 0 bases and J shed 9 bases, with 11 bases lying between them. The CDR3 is CATSDLGPRGEQFF. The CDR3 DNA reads TGTGCCACCAGTGATTTGGGGCCACGGGGTGAGCAGTTCTTC.

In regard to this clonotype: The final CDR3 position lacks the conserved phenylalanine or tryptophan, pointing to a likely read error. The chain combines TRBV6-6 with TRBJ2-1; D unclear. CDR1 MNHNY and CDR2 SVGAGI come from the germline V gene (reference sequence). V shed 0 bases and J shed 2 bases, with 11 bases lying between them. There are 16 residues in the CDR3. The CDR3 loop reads CASSYSARAPYNEQFL. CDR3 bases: TGTGCCAGCAGTTACTCTGCCCGGGCACCCTACAATGAGCAGTTCTTA.

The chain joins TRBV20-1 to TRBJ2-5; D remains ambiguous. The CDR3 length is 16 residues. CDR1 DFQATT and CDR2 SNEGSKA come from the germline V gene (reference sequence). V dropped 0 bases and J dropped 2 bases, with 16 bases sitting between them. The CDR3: CSARDHKGLFQETQYF. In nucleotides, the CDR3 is TGCAGTGCTAGAGATCATAAGGGTTTATTTCAAGAGACCCAGTACTTC.

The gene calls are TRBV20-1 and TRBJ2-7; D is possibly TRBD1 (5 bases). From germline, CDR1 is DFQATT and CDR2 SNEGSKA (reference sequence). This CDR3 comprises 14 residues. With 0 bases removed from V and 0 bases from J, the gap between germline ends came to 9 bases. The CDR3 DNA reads TGCAGTGCTAGAGAGGGGCTGAACTCCTACGAGCAGTACTTC. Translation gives CSAREGLNSYEQYF.

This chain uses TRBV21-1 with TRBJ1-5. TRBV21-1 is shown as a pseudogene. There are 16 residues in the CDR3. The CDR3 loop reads CASNERGVNSNQPQHF. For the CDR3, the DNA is TGTGCCAGCAACGAACGTGGGGTTAATAGCAATCAGCCCCAGCATTTT.

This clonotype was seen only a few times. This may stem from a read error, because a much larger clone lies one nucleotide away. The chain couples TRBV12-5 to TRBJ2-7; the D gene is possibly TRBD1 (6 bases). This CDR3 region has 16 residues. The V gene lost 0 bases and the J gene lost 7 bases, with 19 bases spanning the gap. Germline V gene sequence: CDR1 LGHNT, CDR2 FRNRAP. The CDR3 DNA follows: TGTGCTAGTGGTTTGGTACCCTCCGGACAGAAGGGTGAGCAGTACTTC. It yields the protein CASGLVPSGQKGEQYF.

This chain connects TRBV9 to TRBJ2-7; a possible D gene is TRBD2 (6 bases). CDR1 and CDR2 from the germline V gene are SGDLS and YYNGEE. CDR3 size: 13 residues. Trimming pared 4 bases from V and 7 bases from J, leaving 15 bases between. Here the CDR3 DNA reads TGTGCCAGCAGCTGGAGACGGGGGAATGAGCAGTACTTC. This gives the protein CASSWRRGNEQYF.

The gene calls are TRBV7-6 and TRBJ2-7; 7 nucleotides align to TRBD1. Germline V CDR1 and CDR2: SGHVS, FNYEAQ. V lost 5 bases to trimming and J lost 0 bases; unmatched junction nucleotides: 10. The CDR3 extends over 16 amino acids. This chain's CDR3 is CASSPQTGESSYEQYF. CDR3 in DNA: TGTGCCAGCAGCCCGCAAACAGGGGAATCCTCCTACGAGCAGTACTTC.

Written as DNA, the CDR3 is TGTGCCAGCAGCTTACCGGGACTAGCGGTAGCCAAAAACATTCAGTACTTC. It translates to CASSLPGLAVAKNIQYF. This chain uses TRBV13 with TRBJ2-4, with 11 nucleotides matching TRBD2. Germline CDR1 reads PRHDT; CDR2 reads FYEKMQ (reference sequence). The CDR3 is made up of 17 amino acids. The J segment lost 0 bases and the V segment lost 2 bases, leaving 3 bases of the junction unmatched.

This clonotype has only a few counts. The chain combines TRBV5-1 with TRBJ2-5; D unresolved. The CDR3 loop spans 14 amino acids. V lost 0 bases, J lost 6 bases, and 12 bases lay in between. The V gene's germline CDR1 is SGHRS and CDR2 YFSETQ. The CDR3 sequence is CASSLVSQTQTQYF. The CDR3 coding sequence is TGCGCCAGCAGCTTGGTGTCCCAAACCCAGACCCAGTACTTC. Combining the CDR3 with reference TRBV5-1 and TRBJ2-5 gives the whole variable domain KAGVTQTPRYLIKTRGQQVTLSCSPISGHRSVSWYQQTPGQGLQFLFEYFSETQRNKGNFPGRFSGRQFSNSRSEMNVSTLELGDSALYLCASSLVSQTQTQYFGPGTRLLVL.

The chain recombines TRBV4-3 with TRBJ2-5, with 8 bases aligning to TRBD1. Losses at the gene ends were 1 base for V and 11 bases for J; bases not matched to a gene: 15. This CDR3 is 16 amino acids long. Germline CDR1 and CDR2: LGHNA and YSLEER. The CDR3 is CASSQGVGQGRNEQYF. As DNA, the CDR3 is TGCGCCAGCAGCCAAGGGGTCGGACAGGGACGCAATGAGCAGTACTTC.

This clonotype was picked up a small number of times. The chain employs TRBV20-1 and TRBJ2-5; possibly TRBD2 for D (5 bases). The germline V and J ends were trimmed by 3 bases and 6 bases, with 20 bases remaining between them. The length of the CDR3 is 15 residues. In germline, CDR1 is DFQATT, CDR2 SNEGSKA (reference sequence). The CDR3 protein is CSASQAAQTGKTQYF. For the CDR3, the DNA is TGCAGTGCTAGCCAGGCAGCGCAGACCGGGAAGACCCAGTACTTC.

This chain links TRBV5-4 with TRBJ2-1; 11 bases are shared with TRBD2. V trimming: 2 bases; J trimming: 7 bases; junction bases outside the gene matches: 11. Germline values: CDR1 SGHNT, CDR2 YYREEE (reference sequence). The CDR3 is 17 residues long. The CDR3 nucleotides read TGTGCCAGCAGCTTTGGGCTTAGCGGGGGGGCCGGTAATGAGCAGTTCTTC. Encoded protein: CASSFGLSGGAGNEQFF.